The entry below gives a single T cell receptor beta chain sequence along with its context. The assay was immunoSEQ multiplex PCR, and TCRdb's table has in-frame clones only and misses some. The sample contains 200,000 to 300,000 clones, approximately 84% of which appear only once. Germline V gene lookup returns CDR1 KGHDR and CDR2 SFDVKD. The CDR3 extends over 16 amino acids. V lost 4 bases, J lost 8 bases, and 15 bases stayed unmatched. The data originate from a study of blood T cell repertoires in COVID-19. Overall study: The origin of the acute and convalescent COVID-19 samples was the United States, Italy and Spain.

Clinical history as reported by participants underpinned cohort assignment. Sequenced input: PBMCs or T cells enriched from blood (not recorded which). The source of this sequence is a woman in her forties with acute COVID-19. This chain joins TRBV24-1 and TRBJ1-2; the match to TRBD1 covers 7 bases. CDR3 coding DNA: TGTGCCACCAGTGACCAAAGACAGGGCAGTCTAAGAGGCTACACCTTC. Residues: CATSDQRQGSLRGYTF.